This TCR beta chain was captured by sequencing in a study of molecular identifiers for immune sequencing clone quantification. TCRdb independently ran MiXCR on the PCR reads; one entry per CDR3 protein. The sample has roughly 10,000 distinct CDR3 sequences; about an eighth are singletons. This clonotype was picked up one time. The CDR3 does not close with the conserved phenylalanine or tryptophan, likely indicating a read error. The CDR3 extends over 14 amino acids. Per the germline V gene, CDR1 is SEHNR and CDR2 is FQNEAQ (reference sequence). The sequencing sample was made of naive CD8+ T cells from blood, with Jurkat cell RNA spiked in. Subset meaning: FACS-sorted CD8+CD4-CCR7+CD45RA+ naive T cells. The gene calls are TRBV7-9 and TRBJ1-1, with unresolved D. This clonotype originated in a human donor in good health. Some libraries in this study had Jurkat cell RNA spiked in. CDR3 in DNA: TGTGCCAGCGGCTTAGAGGAAGAGGCGGATGAAGCTTTCTCT. Translation: CASGLEEEADEAFS.